Sequencing of this T cell receptor beta chain was carried out in a study of OX40 agonist ivuxolimab in advanced cancers. Study summary: It was permissible to have had prior anti-PD-1, anti-PD-L1 or anti-CTLA-4 therapy, and around 40% had some.

Study conclusions and caveats: Expanded peripheral T cells had an undetermined antigen specificity. Averaged across samples, CD8+ T cells carried more expanded clones than CD4+ did. Some patients without response likewise showed low normalized clonal expansion.

As concerns this clone: What it binds is unknown.

The repertoire was sequenced with immunoSEQ multiplex PCR; TCRdb's copy has only in-frame clones and lacks some. Altogether about 82,000 clones are present, around 92% being singletons, with the ten largest covering over 6.5%. The specimen comprised CD4+ or CD8+ T cells sorted from blood, sampled in a trial of the OX40 agonist ivuxolimab. This TCR was sampled from an adult with an advanced solid tumor such as melanoma, head and neck, liver or kidney cancer.

CDR3 in DNA: TGTGCCAGCAGCAATCCGGGACAGGCCCCCTACGAGCAGTACTTC. Amino acid sequence: CASSNPGQAPYEQYF. The V call is TRBV7-9, the J call TRBJ2-7, with 8 bases fitting TRBD1. V dropped 5 bases and J dropped 2; count of bases not matched to a gene: 8. The germline gives CDR1 SEHNR, CDR2 FQNEAQ (reference sequence). CDR3 size: 15 residues.